This T cell receptor beta chain stems from a study of molecular identifiers for immune sequencing clone quantification. About the study: Sequencing covered four of five parts into which replicate RNA from approximately 20,000 or 100,000 naive CD8 cells was split.

Naive CD8 T cells were sorted, and the gate applied was CD8+CD4-CCR7+CD45RA+. With listed TCR primers and previously described methods, bulk TCR libraries were prepared. TCRdb re-called the PCR reads with MiXCR, one entry per CDR3 protein. This table has approximately 680,000 distinct CDR3 sequences, roughly 27% appearing once. This clonotype was seen at least ten times. The antigen remains undetermined. Study findings and constraints: Single-cell amounts of spiked Jurkat TCR RNA were reportedly detectable among some 1 million naive cells.

CDR3 size: 15 residues. Germline lookup yields CDR1 DFQATT and CDR2 SNEGSKA (reference sequence). The V and J ends lost 1 base and 3 bases respectively, with 14 bases between them. The chain carries TRBV20-1 and TRBJ2-3, with D perhaps TRBD2 (6 bases). Sequenced material: naive CD8+ T cells from blood, with Jurkat cell RNA spiked in. Subset in this sample: FACS-sorted CD8+CD4-CCR7+CD45RA+ naive T cells. The sequence derives from a human donor in good health. Some libraries in this study had Jurkat cell RNA spiked in. CDR3 region: CSARGGGTRTDTQYF. DNA for the CDR3: TGCAGTGCTAGAGGGGGCGGGACGAGAACAGATACGCAGTATTTT.